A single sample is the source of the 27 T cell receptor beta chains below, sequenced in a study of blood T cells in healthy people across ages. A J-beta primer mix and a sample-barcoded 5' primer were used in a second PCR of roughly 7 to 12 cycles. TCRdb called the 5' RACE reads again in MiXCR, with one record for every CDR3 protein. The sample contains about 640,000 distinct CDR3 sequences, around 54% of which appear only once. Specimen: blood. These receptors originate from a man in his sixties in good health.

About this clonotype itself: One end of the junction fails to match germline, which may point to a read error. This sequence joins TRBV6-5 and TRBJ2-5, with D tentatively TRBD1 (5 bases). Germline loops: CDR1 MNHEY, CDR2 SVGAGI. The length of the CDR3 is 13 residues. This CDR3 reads CPSSPQGWETQYF. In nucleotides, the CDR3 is TGTCCCAGCAGTCCCCAGGGTTGGGAGACCCAGTACTTC.

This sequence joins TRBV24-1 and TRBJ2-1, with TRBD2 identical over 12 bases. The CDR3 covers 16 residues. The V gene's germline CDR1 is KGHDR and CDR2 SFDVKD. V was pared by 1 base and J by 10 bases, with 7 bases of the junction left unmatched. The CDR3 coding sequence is TGTGCCACCAGTGATTTCCGGCTAGCGGGGGGGCTCGAGCAGTTCTTC. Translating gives CATSDFRLAGGLEQFF.

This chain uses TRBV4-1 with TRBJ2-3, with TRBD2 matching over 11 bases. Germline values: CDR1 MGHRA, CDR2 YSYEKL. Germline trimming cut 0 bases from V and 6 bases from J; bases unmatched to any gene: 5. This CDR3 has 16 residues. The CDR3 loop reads CASSQEVAGGTDTQYF. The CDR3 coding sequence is TGCGCCAGCAGCCAAGAGGTAGCGGGGGGGACGGATACGCAGTATTTT.

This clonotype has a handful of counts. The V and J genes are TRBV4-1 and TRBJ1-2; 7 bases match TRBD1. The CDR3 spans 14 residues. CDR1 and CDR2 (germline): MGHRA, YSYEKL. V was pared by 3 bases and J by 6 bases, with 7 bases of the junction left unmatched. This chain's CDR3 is CASSHRDSWNGYTF. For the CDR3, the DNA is TGCGCCAGCAGCCACCGGGACAGCTGGAATGGCTACACCTTC.

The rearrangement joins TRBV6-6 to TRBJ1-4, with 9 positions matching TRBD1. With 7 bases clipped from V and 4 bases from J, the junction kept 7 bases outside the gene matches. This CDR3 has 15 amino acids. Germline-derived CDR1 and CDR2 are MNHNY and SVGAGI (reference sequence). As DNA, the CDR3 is TGTGCCAGCATCCCTCGGGACAGGGATAATGAAAAACTGTTTTTT. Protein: CASIPRDRDNEKLFF.

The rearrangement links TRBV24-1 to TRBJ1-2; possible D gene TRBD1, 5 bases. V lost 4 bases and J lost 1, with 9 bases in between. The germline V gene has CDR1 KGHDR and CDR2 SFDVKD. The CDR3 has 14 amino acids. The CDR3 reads CATSEGDSNYGYTF. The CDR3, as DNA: TGTGCCACCAGTGAGGGTGACAGTAACTATGGCTACACCTTC.

In nucleotides, the CDR3 is TGTGCCAGCAGCCCTCCGGGCCCGAGCTCCTATAATTCACCCCTCCACTTT. It yields the protein CASSPPGPSSYNSPLHF. J is TRBJ1-6 and V is TRBV7-2; D remains ambiguous. The CDR3 runs 17 residues. With 5 bases removed from V and 0 bases from J, the gap between germline ends came to 14 bases. Per the germline V gene, CDR1 is SGHTA and CDR2 is FQGNSA.

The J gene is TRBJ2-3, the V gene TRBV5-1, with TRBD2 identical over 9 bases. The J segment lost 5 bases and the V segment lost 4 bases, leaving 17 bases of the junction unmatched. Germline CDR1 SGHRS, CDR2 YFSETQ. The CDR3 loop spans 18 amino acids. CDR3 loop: CASSHASGADGVGDTQYF. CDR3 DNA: TGCGCCAGCAGCCACGCTAGCGGGGCCGATGGGGTGGGAGATACGCAGTATTTT.

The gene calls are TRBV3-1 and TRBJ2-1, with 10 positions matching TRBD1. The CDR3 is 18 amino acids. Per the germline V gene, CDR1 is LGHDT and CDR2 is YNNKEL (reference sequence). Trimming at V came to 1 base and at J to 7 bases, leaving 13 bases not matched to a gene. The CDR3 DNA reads TGTGCCAGCAGCCAAGGCCCCCGCGACAGGGGGCAGCGGAATGAGCAGTTCTTC. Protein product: CASSQGPRDRGQRNEQFF.

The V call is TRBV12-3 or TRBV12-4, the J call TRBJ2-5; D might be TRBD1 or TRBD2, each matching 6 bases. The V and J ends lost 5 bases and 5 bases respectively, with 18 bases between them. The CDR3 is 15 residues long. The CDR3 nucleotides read TGTGCCAGCAGTCGTAACGGGGGCGAAAGGGAGACCCAGTACTTC. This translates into CASSRNGGERETQYF.

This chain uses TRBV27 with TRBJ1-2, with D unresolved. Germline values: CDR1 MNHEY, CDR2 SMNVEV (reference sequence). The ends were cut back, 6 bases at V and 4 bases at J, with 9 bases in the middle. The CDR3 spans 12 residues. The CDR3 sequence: CASRMEGYGYTF. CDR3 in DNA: TGTGCCAGCAGAATGGAAGGCTATGGCTACACCTTC.

As DNA, the CDR3 is TGCAGTGCTAGTGAGACAGGCTCTGGCTACACCTTC. It codes for CSASETGSGYTF. V and J are TRBV20-1 and TRBJ1-2, with D possibly TRBD1 on 6 matching bases. V shed 3 bases and J shed 7 bases, with 12 bases lying between them. Germline CDR1 is DFQATT and CDR2 is SNEGSKA (reference sequence). CDR3 length: 12 amino acids.

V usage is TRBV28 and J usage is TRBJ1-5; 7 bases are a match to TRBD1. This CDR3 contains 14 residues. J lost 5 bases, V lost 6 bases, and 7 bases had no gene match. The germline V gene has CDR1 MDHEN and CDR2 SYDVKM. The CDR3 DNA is TGTGCCAGCAGCAAAGACAGGGTCTATCAGCCCCAGCATTTT. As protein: CASSKDRVYQPQHF.

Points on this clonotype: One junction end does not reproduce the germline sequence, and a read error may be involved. CDR3 in DNA: TGTGCCAGCAGCTTTGGGGACCTAAATTCACCCCCCCACTTT. Translating gives CASSFGDLNSPPHF. The chain links TRBV7-9 to TRBJ1-6; possible D gene TRBD1, 5 bases. The germline CDR1 and CDR2 sequences are SEHNR and FQNEAQ (reference sequence). The CDR3 runs 14 residues.

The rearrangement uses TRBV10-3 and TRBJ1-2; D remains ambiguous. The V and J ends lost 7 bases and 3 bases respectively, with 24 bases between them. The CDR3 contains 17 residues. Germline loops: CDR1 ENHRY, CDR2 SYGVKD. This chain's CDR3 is CAITRRSKGGRDYGYTF. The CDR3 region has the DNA TGTGCCATCACTCGACGCTCCAAGGGCGGGCGAGACTATGGCTACACCTTC.

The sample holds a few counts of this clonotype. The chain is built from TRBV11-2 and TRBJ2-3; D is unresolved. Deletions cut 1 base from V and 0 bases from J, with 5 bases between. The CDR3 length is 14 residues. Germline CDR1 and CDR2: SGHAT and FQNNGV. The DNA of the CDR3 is TGTGCCAGCAGCTTAGTTGTCAGCACAGATACGCAGTATTTT. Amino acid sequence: CASSLVVSTDTQYF.

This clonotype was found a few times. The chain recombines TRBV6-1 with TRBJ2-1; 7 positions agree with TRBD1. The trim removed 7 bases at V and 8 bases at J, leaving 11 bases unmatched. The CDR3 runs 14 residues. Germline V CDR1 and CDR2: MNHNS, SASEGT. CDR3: CASKVETGPDEQFF. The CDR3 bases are TGTGCCAGCAAAGTGGAGACAGGGCCGGATGAGCAGTTCTTC.

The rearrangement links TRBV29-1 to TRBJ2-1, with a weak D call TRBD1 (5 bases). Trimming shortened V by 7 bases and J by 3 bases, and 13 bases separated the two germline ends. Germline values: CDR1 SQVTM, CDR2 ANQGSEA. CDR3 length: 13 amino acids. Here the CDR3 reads CSAGRAGYNEQFF. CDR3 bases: TGCAGCGCTGGCAGGGCCGGCTACAATGAGCAGTTCTTC.

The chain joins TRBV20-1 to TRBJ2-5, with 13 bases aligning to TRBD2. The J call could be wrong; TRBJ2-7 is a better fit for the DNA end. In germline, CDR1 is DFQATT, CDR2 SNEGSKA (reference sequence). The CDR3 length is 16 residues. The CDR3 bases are TGCAGTGCTACACGACTAGCGGGGGGCCCCCACTACGAGCAGTACTTC. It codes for CSATRLAGGPHYEQYF.

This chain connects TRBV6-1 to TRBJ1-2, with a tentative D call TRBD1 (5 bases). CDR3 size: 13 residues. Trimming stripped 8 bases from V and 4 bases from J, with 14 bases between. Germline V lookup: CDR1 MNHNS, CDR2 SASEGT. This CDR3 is CASREDIIYGYTF. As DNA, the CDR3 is TGTGCCAGCCGGGAGGACATTATCTATGGCTACACCTTC.

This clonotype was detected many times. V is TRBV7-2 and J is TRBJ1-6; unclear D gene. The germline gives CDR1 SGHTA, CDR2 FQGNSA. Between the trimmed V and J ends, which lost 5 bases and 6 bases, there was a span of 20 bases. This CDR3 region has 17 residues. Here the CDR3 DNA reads TGTGCCAGCAGCCTCCTTGTCGGCAGCACAGTTAATTCACCCCTCCACTTT. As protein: CASSLLVGSTVNSPLHF. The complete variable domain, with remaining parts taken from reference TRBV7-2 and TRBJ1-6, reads GAGVSQSPSNKVTEKGKDVELRCDPISGHTALYWYRQSLGQGLEFLIYFQGNSAPDKSGLPSDRFSAERTGGSVSTLTIQRTQQEDSAVYLCASSLLVGSTVNSPLHFGNGTRLTVT.

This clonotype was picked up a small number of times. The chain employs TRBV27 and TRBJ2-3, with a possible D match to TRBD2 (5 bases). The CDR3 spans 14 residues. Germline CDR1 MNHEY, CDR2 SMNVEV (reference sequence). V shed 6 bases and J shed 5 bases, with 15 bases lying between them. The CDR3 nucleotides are TGTGCCAGCAGGAGGGAAAAGGCGGTAGATACGCAGTATTTT. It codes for CASRREKAVDTQYF.

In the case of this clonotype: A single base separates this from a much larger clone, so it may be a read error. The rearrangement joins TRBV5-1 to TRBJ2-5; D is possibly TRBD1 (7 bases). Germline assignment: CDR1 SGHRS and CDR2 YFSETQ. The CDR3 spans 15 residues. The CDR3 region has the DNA TGCACCAGCAGCACGGCGGGGACAGCCCAAGAGACCCAGTACTTC. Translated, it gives CTSSTAGTAQETQYF.

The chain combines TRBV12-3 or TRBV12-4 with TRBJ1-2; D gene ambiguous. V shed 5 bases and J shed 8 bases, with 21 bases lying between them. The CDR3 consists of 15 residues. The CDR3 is CASSPRRGLAYGYTF. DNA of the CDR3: TGTGCCAGCAGTCCCAGACGTGGGCTGGCGTACGGCTACACCTTC.

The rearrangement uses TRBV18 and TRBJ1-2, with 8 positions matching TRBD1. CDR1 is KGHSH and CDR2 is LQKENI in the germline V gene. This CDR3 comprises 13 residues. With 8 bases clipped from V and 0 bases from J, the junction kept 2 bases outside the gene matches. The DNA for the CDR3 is TGTGCCAGCGCGACAGGGGCTAACTATGGCTACACCTTC. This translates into CASATGANYGYTF.

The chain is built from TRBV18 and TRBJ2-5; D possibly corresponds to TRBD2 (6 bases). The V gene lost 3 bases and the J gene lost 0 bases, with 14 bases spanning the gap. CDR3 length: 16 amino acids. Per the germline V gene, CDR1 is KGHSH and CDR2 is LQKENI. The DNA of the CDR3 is TGTGCCAGCTCACCCGGTAGCGGCGGGTACCAAGAGACCCAGTACTTC. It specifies CASSPGSGGYQETQYF.

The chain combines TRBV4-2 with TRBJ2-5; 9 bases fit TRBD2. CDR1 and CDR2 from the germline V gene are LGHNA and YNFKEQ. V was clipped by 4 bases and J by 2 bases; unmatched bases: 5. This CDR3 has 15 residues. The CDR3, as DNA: TGTGCCAGCAGCCTGGGCGGGGGGGAACAAGAGACCCAGTACTTC. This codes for CASSLGGGEQETQYF.